The clone carrying this T cell receptor beta chain was counted only a few times. The antigen remains unidentified. Trimming removed 6 bases at V and 1 base at J, with 15 bases between. This CDR3 has 14 amino acids. The germline gives CDR1 GTSNPN, CDR2 SVGIG (reference sequence). This sample is drawn from a study of STAT3 mutations in large granular lymphocyte leukemia. TCRbeta libraries averaged around 42,000 productive templates per sample. Measured with immunoSEQ multiplex PCR; TCRdb has only the in-frame clones, and not every one. The table shows approximately 3,000 clones, with approximately 73% occurring only once. The study's findings and limits: In several patients, dominant TCR clone burden exceeded STAT3 mutant burden, suggesting STAT3 mutation arose secondarily. In T-cell large granular lymphocyte leukemia, about half of patients showed multiple immunodominant subclonotypes. All newly emerging clones after therapy were STAT3 wild type.

The chain carries TRBV30 and TRBJ1-2; D gene uncertain. Sequencing was carried out using peripheral blood mononuclear cells. The clonotype was recovered from a woman between 40 and 50 years old with T-cell large granular lymphocyte leukemia. Some clones in this sample may be carry-over from other donors' samples. In DNA, the CDR3 is TGTGCCTGCCCCGAGGGTTACGGTAACTATGGCTACACCTTC. Translating gives CACPEGYGNYGYTF.